This TCR beta chain stems from a study of T cell responses to AZD1222 COVID-19 vaccine. As concerns this clone: Its antigen is unknown.

Clones were sequenced by immunoSEQ multiplex PCR, and TCRdb holds only the in-frame ones, with some missing. Among about 94,000 clones, 90% were seen once, and the ten largest hold approximately 9.1%. Findings of the study overall: Repertoire sampling was restricted to post-peak T cell response timepoints. Distributed over spike, vaccine-associated CD4 TCRs predominated at 160-218 and 743-854. Clonal diversity may have been underestimated in mostly white British donors.

The germline gives CDR1 MGHRA, CDR2 YSYEKL. The V gene end was trimmed by 7 bases and the J gene end by 6 bases; junction bases not matched to a gene: 20. This CDR3 has 18 amino acids. Sequenced material: peripheral blood, taken on day 0 of AZD1222 vaccination. The receptor was derived from an adult in good health. The V call is TRBV4-1, the J call TRBJ1-2, with 10 bases that match TRBD1. This chain's CDR3 is CASNTRRGQGLVVDGYTF. DNA of the CDR3: TGCGCCAGCAATACAAGGAGGGGACAGGGGCTAGTCGTAGATGGCTACACCTTC.